This entry lists 18 T cell receptor beta chains sequenced from one sample in a study of T cell responses to AZD1222 COVID-19 vaccine. Some clones are missing from TCRdb's copy, which holds only in-frame ones; the method was immunoSEQ multiplex PCR. In the table there are around 140,000 clones, 90% of which are singletons. The sequenced sample was peripheral blood, obtained on day 0 of AZD1222 vaccination. Receptors originate from an adult in good health.

This clone was counted once. The chain couples TRBV24-1 to TRBJ2-7; 8 bases fit TRBD1. CDR1 is KGHDR and CDR2 is SFDVKD in the germline V gene. Trimming took 6 bases from V and 5 from J; bases not matched to a gene: 5. The CDR3 extends over 13 amino acids. CDR3 sequence reads: CATSSTGAHEQYF. The CDR3 DNA reads TGTGCCACCAGTTCGACAGGGGCACACGAGCAGTACTTC.

In its sample, this clone was seen once. The chain employs TRBV7-2 and TRBJ1-2; perhaps TRBD1 as D (6 bases). This CDR3 spans 14 amino acids. V gave up 4 bases and J gave up 4 bases, with 13 bases separating them. Germline V CDR1 and CDR2: SGHTA, FQGNSA. The CDR3 DNA reads as TGTGCCAGCAGCTATTCTCAGGGGAGCTATGGCTACACCTTC. It encodes CASSYSQGSYGYTF.

The CDR3 protein is CSGGTVPGYTF. For the CDR3, the DNA is TGCAGCGGCGGGACAGTCCCTGGCTACACCTTC. The rearrangement joins TRBV29-1 to TRBJ1-2, with 7 bases lining up with TRBD1. The germline V gene has CDR1 SQVTM and CDR2 ANQGSEA. J was trimmed by 7 bases and V by 7 bases; bases with no gene match: 6. The CDR3 totals 11 residues.

This chain uses TRBV30 with TRBJ1-5; D ambiguous. V was trimmed by 2 bases and J by 5 bases, leaving 10 bases between them. Germline V gene data show CDR1 as GTSNPN and CDR2 as SVGIG (reference sequence). This CDR3 spans 13 amino acids. The CDR3 coding sequence is TGTGCCTGGAGTAGGGCCGACGATCAGCCCCAGCATTTT. It specifies CAWSRADDQPQHF.

J is TRBJ2-1 and V is TRBV4-2, with 12 bases fitting TRBD2. Germline CDR1 is LGHNA and CDR2 is YNFKEQ. Trimming removed 3 bases from V and 7 bases from J; junction bases left unmatched: 4. CDR3 length equals 15 residues. As DNA, the CDR3 is TGTGCCAGCAGCCATACTAGCGGGGGGAGGAATGAGCAGTTCTTC. It translates to CASSHTSGGRNEQFF.

The rearrangement joins TRBV19 to TRBJ1-3; tentative D call: TRBD1 (5 bases). CDR1 LNHDA and CDR2 SQIVND come from the germline V gene (reference sequence). Trimming pared 8 bases from V and 6 bases from J, leaving 14 bases between. The CDR3 spans 13 residues. The CDR3 sequence is CASQRGRENTIYF. CDR3 nucleotide sequence: TGTGCCAGTCAACGGGGCCGCGAAAACACCATATATTTT. The full variable domain, completed using reference TRBV19 and TRBJ1-3, is DGGITQSPKYLFRKEGQNVTLSCEQNLNHDAMYWYRQDPGQGLRLIYYSQIVNDFQKGDIAEGYSVSREKKESFPLTVTSAQKNPTAFYLCASQRGRENTIYFGEGSWLTVV.

The chain carries TRBV27 and TRBJ1-5; 8 bases line up with TRBD1. Germline V gives CDR1 MNHEY, CDR2 SMNVEV (reference sequence). The CDR3 extends over 13 amino acids. The trim removed 6 bases at V and 4 bases at J, leaving 2 bases unmatched. The CDR3 DNA sequence: TGTGCCAGCAGCGGACAGGGTAATCAGCCCCAGCATTTT. This gives the protein CASSGQGNQPQHF.

The V gene is TRBV4-3, the J gene TRBJ2-1, with D possibly called TRBD1 or TRBD2 (6 bases each). Trimming stripped 6 bases from V and 6 bases from J, with 21 bases between. The CDR3 covers 16 residues. CDR1 is LGHNA, CDR2 YSLEER, per germline. CDR3 coding DNA: TGCGCCAGCAGTCGTACCCGGGACATGGGGGGCAATGAGCAGTTCTTC. It encodes CASSRTRDMGGNEQFF.

The chain has TRBV28 and TRBJ2-2; D is uncertain. The germline gives CDR1 MDHEN, CDR2 SYDVKM. The V end was cut by 3 bases, the J end by 6 bases, with 11 bases between. The CDR3 is 14 amino acids. CDR3 coding DNA: TGTGCCAGCAGTTTCCGCCCCGGGTCCGGGGAGCTGTTTTTT. Amino acids: CASSFRPGSGELFF.

The V call is TRBV6-5, the J call TRBJ1-3, with no clear D. Trimming took off 4 bases at V and 1 base at J, with 11 bases between the two ends. There are 15 residues in the CDR3. Germline V CDR1 and CDR2: MNHEY, SVGAGI. CDR3 bases: TGTGCCAGCAGTTCCCACTGGGCATCTGGAAACACCATATATTTT. Translating it yields CASSSHWASGNTIYF.

The chain joins TRBV7-9 to TRBJ1-6; 8 bases agree with TRBD1. The CDR3 is made up of 15 amino acids. J was trimmed by 9 bases and V by 1 base; bases with no gene match: 5. The germline CDR1 and CDR2 sequences are SEHNR and FQNEAQ (reference sequence). CDR3: CASSLDTGGASPLHF. The CDR3 bases are TGTGCCAGCAGCTTAGATACAGGGGGGGCTTCACCCCTCCACTTT.

V is TRBV11-3 and J is TRBJ2-2; 9 bases agree with TRBD2. The V gene end was trimmed by 3 bases and the J gene end by 4 bases; junction bases not matched to a gene: 6. The CDR3 length is 16 residues. Germline assignment: CDR1 SGHNT and CDR2 YENEEA. CDR3 sequence: CASSLGGGATTGELFF. The CDR3 DNA is TGTGCCAGCAGCTTGGGCGGGGGGGCGACCACCGGGGAGCTGTTTTTT.

This rearrangement joins TRBV30 to TRBJ2-7; D possibly corresponds to TRBD2 (5 bases). Trimming left V 3 bases short and J 6 bases short, with 9 bases between. There are 11 residues in the CDR3. Germline CDR1 and CDR2: GTSNPN and SVGIG (reference sequence). DNA of the CDR3: TGTGCCTGGAGCCGGGGATCCGAGCAGTACTTC. Protein sequence: CAWSRGSEQYF.

This clone was counted once. V gene TRBV5-1 combines with J gene TRBJ2-1; 7 positions match TRBD1. CDR1 is SGHRS, CDR2 YFSETQ, per germline. CDR3 size: 16 residues. The trim removed 3 bases at V and 2 bases at J, leaving 8 bases unmatched. In nucleotides, the CDR3 is TGCGCCAGCAGCTGGCGGACAGGAGTCACCTACAATGAGCAGTTCTTC. Protein sequence: CASSWRTGVTYNEQFF. The full variable domain, its missing parts supplied by reference TRBV5-1 and TRBJ2-1, is KAGVTQTPRYLIKTRGQQVTLSCSPISGHRSVSWYQQTPGQGLQFLFEYFSETQRNKGNFPGRFSGRQFSNSRSEMNVSTLELGDSALYLCASSWRTGVTYNEQFFGPGTRLTVL.

This CDR3 is CASSQDWGRVRLAGELFF. DNA of the CDR3: TGCGCCAGCAGCCAAGATTGGGGCAGGGTCCGACTAGCCGGGGAGCTGTTTTTT. This rearrangement joins TRBV4-3 to TRBJ2-2; D might be TRBD2 (6 bases). Trimming left V 0 bases short and J 6 bases short, with 20 bases between. Germline V CDR1 and CDR2: LGHNA, YSLEER. CDR3 length: 18 amino acids.

J is TRBJ1-2 and V is TRBV9; a possible D gene is TRBD1 (6 bases). Trimming took 2 bases from V and 12 from J, leaving 14 bases between them. CDR1 and CDR2 (germline): SGDLS, YYNGEE. The CDR3 totals 12 residues. DNA of the CDR3: TGTGCCAGCAGCGTGGGGACAATGGGGAACACCTTC. Translation: CASSVGTMGNTF.

This chain uses TRBV7-9 with TRBJ2-6, with 8 bases identical to TRBD1. Unmatched junction bases numbered 6, after V lost 2 bases and J lost 3 bases. The CDR3 extends over 17 amino acids. Germline lookup yields CDR1 SEHNR and CDR2 FQNEAQ (reference sequence). CDR3 residues: CASSLNRGSIGANVLTF. In DNA, the CDR3 is TGTGCCAGCAGCTTAAACAGGGGGTCAATTGGGGCCAACGTCCTGACTTTC.

The rearrangement joins TRBV10-2 to TRBJ2-7, with TRBD1 identical over 7 bases. From germline, CDR1 is WSHSY and CDR2 SAAADI. V lost 4 bases, J lost 5 bases, and 5 bases stayed unmatched. The CDR3 runs to 13 residues. The CDR3 DNA follows: TGCGCCAGCAGTGGAACAGGGGCCCACGAGCAGTACTTC. Protein product: CASSGTGAHEQYF.